These 10 T cell receptor beta chains came from one sample sequenced in a study of CD8 T cells in Susac syndrome. Random hexamers were used to reverse transcribe roughly 0.45 to 1 ug of RNA. TCRdb fed the immunoSEQ multiplex PCR reads into MiXCR, producing one record per CDR3 protein. The sample carries some 220,000 distinct CDR3 sequences, roughly 96% recorded once. The sample taken for sequencing was CD4+ T cells from PBMCs. All receptors come from a human donor with multiple sclerosis.

This clonotype occurred once. The chain is built from TRBV12-3 or TRBV12-4 and TRBJ1-5; tentatively, D is TRBD1 (6 bases). The length of the CDR3 is 13 residues. V lost 3 bases, J lost 13 bases, and 16 bases lay in between. CDR3 sequence reads: CASSFNRDTSQHF. The CDR3 nucleotides read TGTGCCAGCAGTTTTAACCGGGACACCTCGCAGCATTTT.

The chain carries TRBV30 and TRBJ2-5; no clear D. V was clipped by 0 bases and J by 5 bases, with 7 bases between them. The CDR3 contains 12 residues. The germline gives CDR1 GTSNPN, CDR2 SVGIG (reference sequence). CDR3 DNA sequence: TGTGCCTGGAGTGTCCTGGCGGAGACCCAGTACTTC. It specifies CAWSVLAETQYF.

This clonotype showed up just once. V gene TRBV20-1 combines with J gene TRBJ2-7; D is unresolved. Deletions cut 3 bases from V and 2 bases from J, with 11 bases between. The CDR3 spans 13 residues. Germline assignment: CDR1 DFQATT and CDR2 SNEGSKA (reference sequence). The CDR3 here is CSARPDPTYEQYF. CDR3 DNA: TGCAGTGCTAGGCCGGATCCTACCTACGAGCAGTACTTC.

V usage is TRBV29-1 and J usage is TRBJ2-1; 7 bases line up with TRBD1. CDR1 is SQVTM, CDR2 ANQGSEA, per germline. This CDR3 comprises 13 residues. Trimming took 6 bases from V and 4 from J; bases not matched to a gene: 6. The CDR3 DNA follows: TGCAGCGTCGACCCGGGACAGTACAATGAGCAGTTCTTC. It is translated as CSVDPGQYNEQFF.

The chain recombines TRBV2 with TRBJ2-2; TRBD2 is a possible D gene (6 bases). The V end lost 0 bases, the J end lost 5 bases, and 7 bases lay between the germline ends. The germline V gene encodes CDR1 SNHLY and CDR2 FYNNEI. There are 14 residues in the CDR3. The CDR3 DNA sequence: TGTGCCAGCAGTGAAGCCCGGGGGACCGGGGAGCTGTTTTTT. It yields the protein CASSEARGTGELFF.

V is TRBV20-1 and J is TRBJ2-5, with 10 bases fitting TRBD2. This CDR3 comprises 17 residues. Trimming cost V 2 bases and J 0 bases; bases outside gene matches: 9. Germline CDR1 and CDR2: DFQATT and SNEGSKA (reference sequence). CDR3: CSARLSGRIQYQETQYF. The CDR3 DNA is TGCAGTGCTAGACTTAGCGGGAGGATACAGTACCAAGAGACCCAGTACTTC.

The V and J genes are TRBV4-1 and TRBJ2-5, with unresolved D. CDR1 and CDR2 from the germline V gene are MGHRA and YSYEKL. This CDR3 is built from 17 residues. V was shortened by 1 base and J by 1 base, with 16 bases between the two germline ends. This CDR3 reads CASSQVVPPGGQETQYF. The CDR3 DNA sequence: TGCGCCAGCAGCCAAGTGGTCCCCCCCGGCGGCCAAGAGACCCAGTACTTC.

A single count supports this clonotype. The DNA for the CDR3 is TGTGCCAGCAGACGCCCTAGGGTTTTTTTAGCCAAAAACATTCAGTACTTC. Encoded protein: CASRRPRVFLAKNIQYF. The chain joins TRBV27 to TRBJ2-4; D not resolved. The CDR3 contains 17 residues. Germline-derived CDR1 and CDR2 are MNHEY and SMNVEV (reference sequence). Between the trimmed V and J ends, which lost 6 bases and 0 bases, there was a span of 18 bases.

This clonotype has a single count. The chain carries TRBV3-1 and TRBJ2-7; 9 bases are a match to TRBD1. Losses at the gene ends were 5 bases for V and 6 bases for J; bases not matched to a gene: 11. Germline CDR1 and CDR2: LGHDT and YNNKEL (reference sequence). This CDR3 is 15 amino acids long. CDR3 region: CASSFGGTGNTEQYF. The CDR3 DNA reads TGTGCCAGCAGCTTCGGTGGGACAGGGAATACCGAGCAGTACTTC.

This chain uses TRBV7-8 with TRBJ2-3; D is unclear. Germline CDR1 and CDR2: SGHVS and FQNEAQ. The CDR3 contains 14 residues. Between the trimmed V and J ends, which lost 5 bases and 2 bases, there was a span of 11 bases. CDR3 in DNA: TGTGCCAGCAGCCCGGGCCAGAACACAGATACGCAGTATTTT. This gives the protein CASSPGQNTDTQYF.